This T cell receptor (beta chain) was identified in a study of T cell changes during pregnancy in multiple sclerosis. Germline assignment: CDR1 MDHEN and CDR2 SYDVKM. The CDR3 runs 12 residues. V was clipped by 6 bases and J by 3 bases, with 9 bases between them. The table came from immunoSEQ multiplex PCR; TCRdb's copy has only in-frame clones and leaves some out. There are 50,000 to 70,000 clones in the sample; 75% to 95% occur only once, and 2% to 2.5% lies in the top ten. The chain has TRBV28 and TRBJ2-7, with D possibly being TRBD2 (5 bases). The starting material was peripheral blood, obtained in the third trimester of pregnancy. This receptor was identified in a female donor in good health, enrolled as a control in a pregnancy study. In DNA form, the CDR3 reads TGTGCCAGCAGCCCGGGAAGCTACGAGCAGTACTTC. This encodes CASSPGSYEQYF.